These T cell receptor beta chains were read from a single sample in a study of STAT5B mutations in CD4+ large granular lymphocyte leukemia. TCRdb's table, derived via immunoSEQ multiplex PCR, lists solely in-frame clones and lacks some. The sample carries 45,000 to 55,000 clones, less than 85% recorded once. Sequenced sample: CD4+ T cells from blood buffy coats. Receptors originate from a human donor in good health. The CDR3 runs from the conserved cysteine through the conserved F or W. Fields, in order: clone size, D gene, J gene, V gene, CDR3 protein, CDR3 DNA. D genes are given only for firm matches. Clone size, where shown, is once, few, many, or a class for clones that have expanded.

>.|.|TRBJ1-3|TRBV29-1
CSVDQEYRFSDSGNTIYF
TGCAGCGTTGACCAAGAATACCGATTTTCGGACTCTGGAAACACCATATATTTT
>.|TRBD1|TRBJ2-1|TRBV7-2
CASSQGQGNYNEQFF
TGTGCCAGCAGCCAAGGACAGGGCAACTACAATGAGCAGTTCTTC
>few|.|TRBJ1-1|TRBV28
CAVGQGNTEAFF
TGTGCCGTCGGGCAGGGAAACACTGAAGCTTTCTTT
>few|.|TRBJ2-3|TRBV27
CASTRAGTNTDTQYF
TGTGCCAGCACGCGGGCAGGAACGAACACAGATACGCAGTATTTT
>.|.|TRBJ2-3|TRBV7-6
CASSRGLGSGTDTQYF
TGTGCCAGCAGCAGGGGTTTGGGGTCTGGCACAGATACGCAGTATTTT
>.|.|TRBJ1-1|TRBV4-1
CASSPDETVNTEAFF
TGCGCCAGCAGCCCAGATGAAACAGTGAACACTGAAGCTTTCTTT
>once|.|TRBJ2-7|TRBV6-6
CASSYRAGLLYEQYF
TGTGCCAGCAGTTACCGGGCAGGGTTGTTGTACGAGCAGTACTTC
>.|.|TRBJ2-5|TRBV5-1
CASGGETQYF
TGCGCCTCGGGCGGAGAGACCCAGTACTTC
>.|.|TRBJ2-5|TRBV25-1
CASSEGGGPETQYF
TGTGCCAGCAGTGAGGGTGGGGGTCCGGAGACCCAGTACTTC
>.|.|TRBJ1-2|TRBV6-6
CASSYDSSSYTF
TGTGCCAGCAGTTACGATTCCTCTAGCTACACCTTC
>.|.|TRBJ2-5|TRBV5-1
CASSRLGRETQYF
TGCGCCAGCAGCCGGCTGGGTCGGGAGACCCAGTACTTC
>.|.|TRBJ2-3|TRBV6-1
CASSEVGGGGTQYF
TGTGCCAGCAGTGAAGTGGGGGGCGGAGGTACGCAGTATTTT
>.|.|TRBJ1-1|TRBV6-5
CASVGAGANTEAFF
TGTGCCAGCGTCGGGGCAGGGGCGAACACTGAAGCTTTCTTT
>.|.|TRBJ2-2|TRBV11-2
CASSLSTGELFF
TGTGCCAGCAGCTTGAGTACCGGGGAGCTGTTTTTT
>.|TRBD1|TRBJ1-4|TRBV5-1
CASSHGTDNEKLFF
TGCGCCAGCAGCCACGGGACAGACAATGAAAAACTGTTTTTT
>.|TRBD2|TRBJ2-5|TRBV19
CASSMTSGQETQYF
TGTGCCAGTAGTATGACTAGCGGCCAAGAGACCCAGTACTTC
>.|TRBD1|TRBJ1-4|TRBV5-1
CASSLAGTGLGEKLFF
TGCGCCAGCAGCTTGGCCGGGACAGGGTTAGGTGAAAAACTGTTTTTT
>.|TRBD1|TRBJ1-1|TRBV18
CASSTRDRKNTEAFF
TGTGCCAGCTCAACCCGGGACAGGAAGAACACTGAAGCTTTCTTT
>few|TRBD1|TRBJ1-1|TRBV5-4
CASSFWTGKTEAFF
TGTGCCAGCAGCTTCTGGACAGGGAAGACTGAAGCTTTCTTT
>.|.|TRBJ1-1|TRBV9
CASSASGANTEAFF
TGTGCCAGCAGCGCCTCAGGGGCGAACACTGAAGCTTTCTTT
>few|.|TRBJ1-6|TRBV7-9
CASSLDRVDSPLHF
TGTGCCAGCAGCTTAGACAGGGTGGATTCACCCCTCCACTTT
>few|.|TRBJ1-4|TRBV9
CASSKDSSNEKLFF
TGTGCCAGCAGCAAGGACAGCTCTAATGAAAAACTGTTTTTT
>.|.|TRBJ1-1|TRBV10-3
CAIRGGEDTEAFF
TGTGCCATCAGAGGTGGGGAGGACACTGAAGCTTTCTTT
>.|TRBD1|TRBJ2-3|TRBV19
CASSGQGATDTQYF
TGTGCCAGTAGTGGACAGGGGGCGACAGATACGCAGTATTTT
>.|.|TRBJ1-6|TRBV9
CASSVGNMGSPLHF
TGTGCCAGCAGCGTTGGAAACATGGGCTCACCCCTCCACTTT